This TCR beta chain was identified in a study of identical twins. Whole-study results and caveats: Its conclusions, products of cross-sectional statistical analysis, did not come from following the same donors.

All donors were healthy, and all were Caucasian. At least ten counts were recorded for this clonotype. Antigen specificity is unknown. Unique molecular identifiers were in the cDNA, with template-switch universal primer binding. MiXCR, applied by TCRdb to the 5' RACE reads, yields one record per CDR3 protein. In the table there are 500,000 to 650,000 distinct CDR3 sequences, under 8.5% of which are singletons. The CDR3 contains 13 residues. V was cut by 5 bases and J by 4 bases, with 8 bases left in between. A further study also used this sample, focusing on yellow fever vaccine responses in identical twins. That source adds: Twins reportedly mounted vaccine T cell responses that seemed partly convergent, partly personalized.

This receptor was obtained from a woman younger than 35 in good health. Sequenced input: PBMCs. V gene TRBV12-3 or TRBV12-4 combines with J gene TRBJ2-2; D call uncertain. The CDR3 loop is CASSSEATGELFF. CDR3 DNA: TGTGCCAGCAGTAGCGAGGCCACCGGGGAGCTGTTTTTT.